One sample yielded the 20 T cell receptor beta chains listed below, sequenced in a study of T cell changes during pregnancy in multiple sclerosis. The method was immunoSEQ multiplex PCR; TCRdb's version includes in-frame clones alone and lacks a portion of them. The table lists 50,000 to 65,000 clones, roughly 90% of them singletons. Specimen: CD8+ T cells from peripheral blood mononuclear cells, collected before pregnancy. The receptors derive from a female donor with multiple sclerosis, enrolled in a pregnancy study.

J is TRBJ2-1 and V is TRBV29-1; no firm D call. The V gene lost 7 bases and the J gene lost 4 bases, with 14 bases spanning the gap. The CDR3 has 13 residues. Germline values: CDR1 SQVTM, CDR2 ANQGSEA. The CDR3 protein is CSAAFGDYNEQFF. CDR3 sequence (DNA): TGCAGCGCCGCCTTTGGAGATTACAATGAGCAGTTCTTC.

This clone was observed a handful of times. As DNA, the CDR3 is TGTGCCAGCAGTTTGTCAGGGGGCAATCAGCCCCAGCATTTT. Translating gives CASSLSGGNQPQHF. The chain has TRBV27 and TRBJ1-5; tentatively, D is TRBD1 (6 bases). The CDR3 runs to 14 residues. CDR1 is MNHEY, CDR2 SMNVEV, per germline (reference sequence). Deletions cut 3 bases from V and 2 bases from J, with 8 bases between.

The V gene is TRBV6-5, the J gene TRBJ2-3; D might be TRBD1 (5 bases). Looked up from germline, CDR1 is MNHEY and CDR2 is SVGAGI. Trimming shortened V by 5 bases and J by 6 bases, and 15 bases separated the two germline ends. This CDR3 spans 14 amino acids. CDR3 sequence (DNA): TGTGCCAGCAGTATAGGACAAGAGGAGGATACGCAGTATTTT. Translating gives CASSIGQEEDTQYF.

The chain joins TRBV9 to TRBJ2-3, with D possibly TRBD2 on 6 matching bases. Trimming took off 3 bases at V and 0 bases at J, with 11 bases between the two ends. This CDR3 is built from 15 residues. Germline V gene lookup returns CDR1 SGDLS and CDR2 YYNGEE. The CDR3 coding sequence is TGTGCCAGCAGCGCCCGACTAGAGAGCACAGATACGCAGTATTTT. Translating gives CASSARLESTDTQYF.

The J gene is TRBJ2-2, the V gene TRBV5-6; 9 nucleotides match TRBD1. Germline assignment: CDR1 SGHDT and CDR2 YYEEEE. The CDR3 spans 15 residues. V dropped 2 bases and J dropped 7; count of bases not matched to a gene: 6. In DNA, the CDR3 is TGTGCCAGCAGCTTTGGGACAGGGCATCGCGGGGAGCTGTTTTTT. It specifies CASSFGTGHRGELFF.

CDR3 loop: CASRTPREPANEKLFF. In DNA, the CDR3 is TGTGCCAGTAGGACCCCTCGGGAGCCAGCGAATGAAAAACTGTTTTTT. This chain uses TRBV19 with TRBJ1-4, with D unresolved. The CDR3 spans 16 residues. The germline V and J ends were trimmed by 6 bases and 5 bases, with 19 bases remaining between them. The V gene's germline CDR1 is LNHDA and CDR2 SQIVND (reference sequence).

The J gene is TRBJ1-2, the V gene TRBV4-1; maybe TRBD1 (5 bases). This CDR3 region has 15 residues. The germline gives CDR1 MGHRA, CDR2 YSYEKL. Trimming shortened V by 0 bases and J by 2 bases, and 10 bases separated the two germline ends. The CDR3 here is CASSQETGINYGYTF. The CDR3 coding sequence is TGCGCCAGCAGCCAAGAAACAGGTATCAACTATGGCTACACCTTC.

The rearrangement uses TRBV2 and TRBJ2-7; D ambiguous. The germline gives CDR1 SNHLY, CDR2 FYNNEI. This CDR3 region has 11 residues. Trimming left V 7 bases short and J 4 bases short, with 8 bases between. The CDR3 here is CASKYGYEQYF. In DNA form, the CDR3 reads TGTGCCAGCAAGTACGGGTACGAGCAGTACTTC.

The chain carries TRBV25-1 and TRBJ1-3, with D possibly being TRBD1 (6 bases). There are 16 residues in the CDR3. Looked up from germline, CDR1 is MGHDK and CDR2 is SYGVNS. The germline V and J ends were trimmed by 7 bases and 2 bases, with 18 bases remaining between them. The CDR3 reads CASTRGTPRAGNTIYF. DNA of the CDR3: TGTGCCAGCACCCGAGGGACACCCCGGGCTGGAAACACCATATATTTT.

This clone was seen once. The gene calls are TRBV9 and TRBJ2-7; TRBD2 aligns across 9 bases. CDR3 length: 15 amino acids. After removal of 0 bases from V and 1 base from J, the junction contained 2 bases not matched to a gene. Germline V lookup: CDR1 SGDLS, CDR2 YYNGEE. CDR3 coding DNA: TGTGCCAGCAGCGTAGGTAGCGGGGGATCCTACGAGCAGTACTTC. It encodes CASSVGSGGSYEQYF.

This chain joins TRBV18 and TRBJ1-2; D gene unclear. Trimming took off 0 bases at V and 2 bases at J, with 4 bases between the two ends. This CDR3 is 13 amino acids long. Per the germline V gene, CDR1 is KGHSH and CDR2 is LQKENI. As DNA, the CDR3 is TGTGCCAGCTCACCACCGGAGAACTATGGCTACACCTTC. The encoded protein is CASSPPENYGYTF.

This sequence joins TRBV25-1 and TRBJ2-2; a possible D gene is TRBD2 (6 bases). V was clipped by 10 bases and J by 4 bases, with 7 bases between them. The CDR3 is made up of 11 amino acids. Germline CDR1 and CDR2: MGHDK and SYGVNS. CDR3 sequence reads: CATGGTGELFF. The CDR3 DNA follows: TGTGCCACCGGGGGCACCGGGGAGCTGTTTTTT. The variable domain in full, completed from reference TRBV25-1 and TRBJ2-2, reads EADIYQTPRYLVIGTGKKITLECSQTMGHDKMYWYQQDPGMELHLIHYSYGVNSTEKGDLSSESTVSRIRTEHFPLTLESARPSHTSQYLCATGGTGELFFGEGSRLTVL.

This rearrangement joins TRBV4-1 to TRBJ1-2; 8 bases match TRBD1. CDR1 is MGHRA, CDR2 YSYEKL, per germline. J was trimmed by 4 bases and V by 2 bases; bases with no gene match: 3. The CDR3 length is 14 residues. DNA of the CDR3: TGCGCCAGCAGCCAATCCGGACAGGGCTATGGCTACACCTTC. This sequence encodes CASSQSGQGYGYTF.

The genes are TRBV4-2 and TRBJ2-7; 10 bases agree with TRBD1. CDR3 length equals 15 residues. The junction had 6 bases not matched to a gene; V was cut back by 2 bases and J by 5 bases. CDR1 is LGHNA, CDR2 YNFKEQ, per germline. CDR3 residues: CASSQWGQGNHEQYF. The CDR3 nucleotides are TGTGCCAGCAGCCAATGGGGACAGGGGAACCACGAGCAGTACTTC.

This chain links TRBV10-3 with TRBJ1-2; no clear D gene. CDR1 is ENHRY and CDR2 is SYGVKD in the germline V gene. The CDR3 has 14 amino acids. V lost 0 bases and J 6 bases, leaving 11 bases between the germline ends. The CDR3 nucleotides are TGTGCCATCAGTGAGTCGCCGTTTGCGGATGGCTACACCTTC. This gives the protein CAISESPFADGYTF.

V is TRBV9 and J is TRBJ1-3, with unresolved D. Germline V gene lookup returns CDR1 SGDLS and CDR2 YYNGEE. Deletions cut 6 bases from V and 0 bases from J, with 10 bases between. This CDR3 has 14 residues. The DNA of the CDR3 is TGTGCCAGCAACCCGTCGAGCTCTGGAAACACCATATATTTT. It is translated as CASNPSSSGNTIYF.

V usage is TRBV6-6 and J usage is TRBJ2-7, with D possibly TRBD2 on 5 matching bases. Trimming removed 2 bases from V and 5 bases from J, with 19 bases in between. This CDR3 is 16 amino acids long. CDR1 MNHNY and CDR2 SVGAGI come from the germline V gene (reference sequence). CDR3 amino acids: CASSYLVGGRGHEQYF. The CDR3 nucleotides are TGTGCCAGCAGTTACCTCGTTGGTGGGAGAGGTCACGAGCAGTACTTC.

This chain links TRBV30 with TRBJ1-2; tentative D call: TRBD1 (6 bases). V was shortened by 5 bases and J by 4 bases, with 14 bases between the two germline ends. The CDR3 loop spans 13 amino acids. Germline V gene lookup returns CDR1 GTSNPN and CDR2 SVGIG (reference sequence). The CDR3 DNA is TGTGCCTGGGTTATAGAAGGGGGCTATGGCTACACCTTC. The encoded protein is CAWVIEGGYGYTF. Full variable domain (outside the CDR3, taken from reference TRBV30 and TRBJ1-2): SQTIHQWPATLVQPVGSPLSLECTVEGTSNPNLYWYRQAAGRGLQLLFYSVGIGQISSEVPQNLSASRPQDRQFILSSKKLLLSDSGFYLCAWVIEGGYGYTFGSGTRLTVV.

V and J are TRBV13 and TRBJ2-7, with D possibly matching TRBD1 (5 bases). The germline V gene encodes CDR1 PRHDT and CDR2 FYEKMQ (reference sequence). V was pared by 6 bases and J by 4 bases, with 10 bases between. The CDR3 is made up of 12 amino acids. The CDR3: CASRGQDYEQYF. In DNA form, the CDR3 reads TGTGCCAGCAGGGGGCAAGATTACGAGCAGTACTTC.

DNA of the CDR3: TGTGCCAGCAGTGAACAAGAACCGGGACAGGGAGGTGAAAAACTGTTTTTT. Its protein product is CASSEQEPGQGGEKLFF. V and J are TRBV25-1 and TRBJ1-4; 9 bases match TRBD1. The CDR3 consists of 17 residues. Germline CDR1 is MGHDK and CDR2 is SYGVNS. The junction had 11 bases not matched to a gene; V was cut back by 2 bases and J by 7 bases.